The 25 T cell receptor beta chains reported below all come from one sample, sequenced in a study of blood T cell repertoires in COVID-19. TCRdb's table, derived via immunoSEQ multiplex PCR, lists solely in-frame clones and lacks some. Among 200,000 to 300,000 clones listed, 70% to 90% were seen once. The sequenced sample consisted of peripheral blood. The receptors here all came from a woman aged 35 to 49 with acute or convalescent COVID-19.

The rearrangement uses TRBV6-5 and TRBJ2-2; TRBD1 might be the D (5 bases). V was trimmed by 6 bases and J by 6 bases, leaving 14 bases between them. Per the germline V gene, CDR1 is MNHEY and CDR2 is SVGAGI. The CDR3 runs 14 residues. This CDR3 reads CASRAQGNAGELFF. The CDR3 DNA sequence: TGTGCCAGCAGGGCCCAGGGTAACGCCGGGGAGCTGTTTTTT.

CDR3 protein: CASSPGQVPNEQFF. In nucleotides, the CDR3 is TGTGCCAGCAGCCCGGGACAGGTCCCCAATGAGCAGTTCTTC. The chain uses TRBV9 and TRBJ2-1; 8 nucleotides line up with TRBD1. The J segment lost 6 bases and the V segment lost 4 bases, leaving 6 bases of the junction unmatched. In germline, CDR1 is SGDLS, CDR2 YYNGEE. This CDR3 spans 14 amino acids.

This chain joins TRBV5-1 and TRBJ1-1, with a tentative D call TRBD1 (6 bases). Per germline, CDR1 SGHRS and CDR2 YFSETQ. The CDR3 covers 15 residues. Deletions cut 0 bases from V and 1 base from J, with 10 bases between. The CDR3 DNA follows: TGCGCCAGCAGCTTGGTCGGACAGAAGAACACTGAAGCTTTCTTT. This gives the protein CASSLVGQKNTEAFF.

This clone is a singleton in its sample. The V gene is TRBV5-1, the J gene TRBJ2-2, with 8 bases fitting TRBD2. The J segment lost 4 bases and the V segment lost 4 bases, leaving 6 bases of the junction unmatched. This CDR3 comprises 15 residues. The germline CDR1 and CDR2 sequences are SGHRS and YFSETQ. The CDR3 nucleotides are TGCGCCAGCAGCACCCCCGGGACTAGCACCGGGGAGCTGTTTTTT. It specifies CASSTPGTSTGELFF. The full variable domain, with the rest looked up from reference TRBV5-1 and TRBJ2-2, is KAGVTQTPRYLIKTRGQQVTLSCSPISGHRSVSWYQQTPGQGLQFLFEYFSETQRNKGNFPGRFSGRQFSNSRSEMNVSTLELGDSALYLCASSTPGTSTGELFFGEGSRLTVL.

The rearrangement joins TRBV4-2 to TRBJ1-3; maybe TRBD1 (6 bases). Per the germline V gene, CDR1 is LGHNA and CDR2 is YNFKEQ. This CDR3 is 14 amino acids long. V shed 3 bases and J shed 7 bases, with 13 bases lying between them. CDR3 loop: CASSHRDTANTIYF. For the CDR3, the DNA is TGTGCCAGCAGCCACCGGGACACAGCTAACACCATATATTTT.

J is TRBJ2-7 and V is TRBV7-2; D unclear. The germline gives CDR1 SGHTA, CDR2 FQGNSA. Trimming removed 5 bases at V and 0 bases at J, with 11 bases between. This CDR3 is 14 amino acids long. CDR3 loop: CASSVLPSSYEQYV. The CDR3 region has the DNA TGTGCCAGCAGCGTCCTTCCTAGCTCCTACGAGCAGTACGTC.

The rearrangement joins TRBV10-3 to TRBJ2-5; tentatively, D is TRBD1 (5 bases). CDR1 ENHRY and CDR2 SYGVKD come from the germline V gene. This CDR3 spans 14 amino acids. With 3 bases removed from V and 5 bases from J, the gap between germline ends came to 13 bases. This chain's CDR3 is CAISDGARLETQYF. DNA of the CDR3: TGTGCCATCAGTGATGGGGCAAGGTTGGAGACCCAGTACTTC.

The chain joins TRBV12-5 to TRBJ2-3; D unclear. The CDR3 length is 14 residues. The germline gives CDR1 LGHNT, CDR2 FRNRAP. V gave up 1 base and J gave up 6 bases, with 11 bases separating them. CDR3 sequence reads: CASGLGRLSDTQYF. DNA of the CDR3: TGTGCTAGTGGTTTGGGGAGATTGTCCGATACGCAGTATTTT.

The chain links TRBV19 to TRBJ2-7, with 7 bases matching TRBD1. Germline assignment: CDR1 LNHDA and CDR2 SQIVND (reference sequence). J lost 7 bases, V lost 3 bases, and 9 bases had no gene match. CDR3 length: 14 amino acids. CDR3 sequence (DNA): TGTGCCAGTAGTATTGGGACAGTCCCCTCGGAGCAGTACGTC. Translated, it gives CASSIGTVPSEQYV.

The chain employs TRBV7-9 and TRBJ2-2; weak D call: TRBD1 (6 bases). The CDR3 sequence is 14 residues long. Per germline, CDR1 SEHNR and CDR2 FQNEAQ (reference sequence). V was shortened by 5 bases and J by 1 base, with 8 bases between the two germline ends. The CDR3 is CASSRGQNTGELFF. CDR3 nucleotide sequence: TGTGCCAGCAGCCGGGGACAGAACACCGGGGAGCTGTTTTTT.

The chain joins TRBV6-5 to TRBJ1-2; D perhaps matches TRBD1 (6 bases). The CDR3 sequence is 12 residues long. CDR1 and CDR2 from the germline V gene are MNHEY and SVGAGI. V gave up 11 bases and J gave up 7 bases, with 17 bases separating them. DNA of the CDR3: TGTGCCGGCGCGGCGGGGGCGGGTGGCTACACCTTC. It encodes CAGAAGAGGYTF.

The chain recombines TRBV18 with TRBJ1-1, with D unclear. CDR1 and CDR2 from the germline V gene are KGHSH and LQKENI. The CDR3 contains 15 residues. Trimming stripped 6 bases from V and 1 base from J, with 15 bases between. CDR3 DNA sequence: TGTGCCAGCTCTCAACGAGGAGCGGGGAACACTGAAGCTTTCTTT. Amino acid sequence: CASSQRGAGNTEAFF.

The V call is TRBV19, the J call TRBJ1-5; a weak D match, TRBD1 (5 bases). This CDR3 is 14 amino acids long. From germline, CDR1 is LNHDA and CDR2 SQIVND (reference sequence). Between the trimmed V and J ends, which lost 1 base and 7 bases, there was a span of 11 bases. The DNA for the CDR3 is TGTGCCAGTAGTATAGGACAGTTTAAACAGCCCCAGCATTTT. This translates into CASSIGQFKQPQHF. The full variable domain, in which reference TRBV19 and TRBJ1-5 provide the parts outside the CDR3, is DGGITQSPKYLFRKEGQNVTLSCEQNLNHDAMYWYRQDPGQGLRLIYYSQIVNDFQKGDIAEGYSVSREKKESFPLTVTSAQKNPTAFYLCASSIGQFKQPQHFGDGTRLSIL.

CDR3 coding DNA: TGTGCCACCAGTGATTTGTCCCCCCCGACAGTGAACACTGAAGCTTTCTTT. Protein product: CATSDLSPPTVNTEAFF. The V and J genes are TRBV24-1 and TRBJ1-1; D possibly corresponds to TRBD1 (5 bases). The CDR3 extends over 17 amino acids. Trimming removed 0 bases at V and 0 bases at J, with 13 bases between. The germline gives CDR1 KGHDR, CDR2 SFDVKD.

The CDR3 protein is CASRSTGGYGNTIYF. The CDR3 nucleotides are TGTGCCAGCAGATCGACAGGAGGTTATGGAAACACCATATATTTT. This chain joins TRBV2 and TRBJ1-3; maybe TRBD1 (6 bases). The CDR3 has 15 amino acids. Germline V lookup: CDR1 SNHLY, CDR2 FYNNEI. The germline V and J ends were trimmed by 6 bases and 3 bases, with 15 bases remaining between them.

The rearrangement uses TRBV7-2 and TRBJ2-4; tentatively, D is TRBD2 (6 bases). Trimming removed 1 base at V and 3 bases at J, with 10 bases between. CDR3 length: 15 amino acids. Germline V gene data show CDR1 as SGHTA and CDR2 as FQGNSA. The CDR3 coding sequence is TGTGCCAGCAGCTTAGGGGCGGGGCTCAAAAACATTCAGTACTTC. Residues: CASSLGAGLKNIQYF.

The V and J genes are TRBV19 and TRBJ2-2; unclear D gene. The germline V gene has CDR1 LNHDA and CDR2 SQIVND (reference sequence). V was shortened by 4 bases and J by 4 bases, with 7 bases between the two germline ends. The CDR3 runs to 13 residues. The DNA of the CDR3 is TGTGCCAGTAGTAACAGATTCACCGGGGAGCTGTTTTTT. Translated: CASSNRFTGELFF.

The V call is TRBV7-2, the J call TRBJ1-5; no firm D call. Germline V lookup: CDR1 SGHTA, CDR2 FQGNSA. With 6 bases removed from V and 3 bases from J, the gap between germline ends came to 9 bases. The CDR3 has 13 residues. CDR3 loop: CASSNRNNQPQHF. The CDR3 nucleotides are TGTGCCAGCAGTAACAGAAACAATCAGCCCCAGCATTTT.

The V gene is TRBV27, the J gene TRBJ1-1, with D perhaps TRBD1 (5 bases). The V end was cut by 6 bases, the J end by 1 base, with 9 bases between. Germline V lookup: CDR1 MNHEY, CDR2 SMNVEV (reference sequence). The CDR3 sequence is 13 residues long. The CDR3 region is CASRARANTEAFF. CDR3 nucleotide sequence: TGTGCCAGCAGGGCCAGGGCGAACACTGAAGCTTTCTTT.

The chain couples TRBV5-1 to TRBJ2-2; D uncertain. CDR1 is SGHRS, CDR2 YFSETQ, per germline. The CDR3 contains 15 residues. V was cut by 6 bases and J by 7 bases, with 19 bases left in between. CDR3 sequence: CASTLGVVADGELFF. For the CDR3, the DNA is TGCGCCAGCACCTTAGGAGTAGTTGCCGACGGGGAGCTGTTTTTT.

The CDR3 DNA reads TGTGCCAGTAGTTCCAGGACAGGGTGGTGGAACACTGAAGCTTTCTTT. Protein product: CASSSRTGWWNTEAFF. V and J are TRBV19 and TRBJ1-1; TRBD1 agrees at 8 bases. The V gene's germline CDR1 is LNHDA and CDR2 SQIVND (reference sequence). Trimming took 5 bases from V and 1 from J; bases not matched to a gene: 9. The CDR3 length is 16 residues.

The V call is TRBV24-1, the J call TRBJ2-7, with D hard to call. The length of the CDR3 is 13 residues. Trimming stripped 9 bases from V and 3 bases from J, with 14 bases between. Germline CDR1 is KGHDR and CDR2 is SFDVKD. The CDR3 nucleotides read TGTGCCACCTATCGCCCCAGGTTCTACGAGCAGTACGTC. It encodes CATYRPRFYEQYV.

V and J are TRBV7-9 and TRBJ1-4; D is ambiguous. Trimming stripped 2 bases from V and 4 bases from J, with 11 bases between. From germline, CDR1 is SEHNR and CDR2 FQNEAQ (reference sequence). The CDR3 is 15 residues long. The CDR3 DNA reads TGTGCCAGCAGCTTACGGGGTGGGGTTAATGAAAAACTGTTTTTT. Its translation: CASSLRGGVNEKLFF.

This clone showed up just once. This sample also contains other DNA sequences that code for the same CDR3. The CDR3 region is CASSLQGTGELFF. The CDR3 region has the DNA TGTGCCAGCAGTTTACAGGGAACCGGGGAGCTGTTTTTT. V gene TRBV3-1 (or the pseudogene TRBV3-2) combines with J gene TRBJ2-2, with D possibly matching TRBD1 (6 bases). The CDR3 sequence is 13 residues long. V was shortened by 6 bases and J by 5 bases, with 10 bases between the two germline ends. Germline CDR1 LGHDT, CDR2 YNNKEL (reference sequence).

The rearrangement joins TRBV11-2 to TRBJ2-3, with D possibly matching TRBD1 (6 bases). CDR1 is SGHAT, CDR2 FQNNGV, per germline. Between the trimmed V and J ends, which lost 6 bases and 6 bases, there was a span of 10 bases. There are 12 residues in the CDR3. The CDR3 loop is CASRSTGDTQYF. The CDR3 nucleotides are TGTGCCAGCAGGAGTACAGGGGATACGCAGTATTTT.